Below, 17 T cell receptor beta chains from the same sample are listed, as sequenced in a study of T cells after yellow fever vaccination. TCRdb re-analysed the 5' RACE reads in MiXCR, keeping a single row per CDR3 protein. Among some 390,000 distinct CDR3 sequences listed, about 19% were seen once. Sample: PBMCs, taken before the yellow fever booster vaccination. The receptor set was obtained from a young man who received the YFV17D yellow fever vaccine.

In this sample, this clonotype turned up once. The chain joins TRBV2 to TRBJ2-7, with TRBD1 matching over 8 bases. CDR1 and CDR2 (germline): SNHLY, FYNNEI. The CDR3 spans 16 residues. The trim removed 6 bases at V and 2 bases at J, leaving 12 bases unmatched. The CDR3 loop is CASRHGQGLGAYEQYV. CDR3 in DNA: TGTGCCAGCAGACACGGACAGGGATTAGGGGCCTACGAGCAGTACGTC.

V gene TRBV6-5 combines with J gene TRBJ2-3; a possible D gene is TRBD2 (5 bases). The V end lost 6 bases, the J end lost 4 bases, and 14 bases lay between the germline ends. Germline CDR1 and CDR2: MNHEY and SVGAGI. The CDR3 covers 14 residues. CDR3 protein: CASRSDLASDTQYF. The CDR3, as DNA: TGTGCCAGCAGGTCCGATCTAGCTTCAGATACGCAGTATTTT.

The chain joins TRBV12-3 or TRBV12-4 to TRBJ1-5, with no clear D. The CDR3 is 14 residues long. V lost 6 bases and J 2 bases, leaving 11 bases between the germline ends. CDR3 bases: TGTGCCAGCAGCCGGACCGAACGCAATCAGCCCCAGCATTTT. Protein sequence: CASSRTERNQPQHF.

This clonotype was detected only a few times. This sequence joins TRBV7-8 and TRBJ1-1; TRBD1 might be the D (6 bases). Trimming pared 5 bases from V and 7 bases from J, leaving 20 bases between. This CDR3 is built from 15 residues. The germline V gene has CDR1 SGHVS and CDR2 FQNEAQ. The DNA for the CDR3 is TGTGCCAGCAGCCTAGGGTGGAGGGGGTCGCATGAAGCTTTCTTT. This gives the protein CASSLGWRGSHEAFF.

The CDR3 DNA reads TGCGCCAGCAGCTTGGCTCAGGGAGCTTTCTTT. Protein sequence: CASSLAQGAFF. This chain connects TRBV5-1 to TRBJ1-1; tentatively, D is TRBD1 (5 bases). Germline CDR1 reads SGHRS; CDR2 reads YFSETQ. The ends were cut back, 0 bases at V and 10 bases at J, with 7 bases in the middle. This CDR3 contains 11 residues.

V is TRBV20-1 and J is TRBJ1-1; a possible D gene is TRBD1 (5 bases). Trimming pared 3 bases from V and 3 bases from J, leaving 11 bases between. In germline, CDR1 is DFQATT, CDR2 SNEGSKA (reference sequence). CDR3 length equals 13 residues. CDR3 residues: CSASKGIDTEAFF. CDR3 nucleotides: TGCAGTGCTAGTAAGGGGATCGACACTGAAGCTTTCTTT.

This clonotype was observed a handful of times. This rearrangement joins TRBV24-1 to TRBJ2-5; D is uncertain. Trimming removed 3 bases at V and 7 bases at J, with 5 bases between. Looked up from germline, CDR1 is KGHDR and CDR2 is SFDVKD. The CDR3 is 11 amino acids. In DNA, the CDR3 is TGTGCCACCAGTGATGGTAGGACCCAGTACTTC. This gives the protein CATSDGRTQYF.

This clonotype was found a few times. The chain recombines TRBV3-1 with TRBJ2-2, with D unresolved. This CDR3 is 13 amino acids long. The V end lost 2 bases, the J end lost 6 bases, and 7 bases lay between the germline ends. Germline lookup yields CDR1 LGHDT and CDR2 YNNKEL (reference sequence). The CDR3 nucleotides are TGTGCCAGCAGCCAAATACGTCCCGGGGAGCTGTTTTTT. Translated: CASSQIRPGELFF.

This chain uses TRBV5-1 with TRBJ2-1, with TRBD1 matching over 10 bases. The length of the CDR3 is 14 residues. The V and J ends lost 6 bases and 5 bases, in that order; junction bases with no gene match: 5. The germline V gene has CDR1 SGHRS and CDR2 YFSETQ. This chain's CDR3 is CASTGTGANNEQFF. In nucleotides, the CDR3 is TGCGCCAGCACCGGGACAGGGGCCAACAATGAGCAGTTCTTC.

The genes are TRBV9 and TRBJ2-3; 10 bases fit TRBD2. Germline CDR1 and CDR2: SGDLS and YYNGEE. The CDR3 is 18 residues long. V was pared by 2 bases and J by 1 base, with 10 bases of the junction left unmatched. The CDR3 DNA reads TGTGCCAGCAGCGTTGGGGCGGTGGGGACTAGCGGCACAGATACGCAGTATTTT. Translated, it gives CASSVGAVGTSGTDTQYF.

In this sample, this clonotype turned up many times. The chain is built from TRBV5-1 and TRBJ2-5; 7 nucleotides agree with TRBD1. The CDR3 is made up of 11 amino acids. V gave up 6 bases and J gave up 5 bases; unmatched junction bases: 1. Germline V gives CDR1 SGHRS, CDR2 YFSETQ. In nucleotides, the CDR3 is TGCGCCAGCAAACAGGGGGAGACCCAGTACTTC. It specifies CASKQGETQYF.

This clonotype turned up a few times. This chain uses TRBV5-1 with TRBJ1-1; D unclear. CDR1 is SGHRS, CDR2 YFSETQ, per germline. Deletions cut 0 bases from V and 3 bases from J, with 6 bases between. CDR3 length equals 13 residues. CDR3 coding DNA: TGCGCCAGCAGCTTGGATGGCGACACTGAAGCTTTCTTT. Its translation is CASSLDGDTEAFF.

The chain employs TRBV24-1 and TRBJ1-1, with D maybe TRBD1 (5 bases). V lost 6 bases, J lost 4 bases, and 11 bases lay in between. The germline gives CDR1 KGHDR, CDR2 SFDVKD. The CDR3 contains 13 residues. CDR3 nucleotides: TGTGCCACCAGTCTTCAGGGAGGCACTGAAGCTTTCTTT. This sequence encodes CATSLQGGTEAFF.

This sequence joins TRBV20-1 and TRBJ2-6; 7 nucleotides match TRBD1. Germline CDR1 reads DFQATT; CDR2 reads SNEGSKA (reference sequence). The V gene end was trimmed by 0 bases and the J gene end by 2 bases; junction bases not matched to a gene: 7. The CDR3 extends over 17 amino acids. DNA of the CDR3: TGCAGTGCTAGAGATGCTCAGGGGGACCCTGGGGCCAACGTCCTGACTTTC. Protein product: CSARDAQGDPGANVLTF.

In this sample, this clonotype turned up a few times. The chain links TRBV5-1 to TRBJ1-2; unclear D gene. The CDR3 is 12 residues long. V was shortened by 4 bases and J by 5 bases, with 9 bases between the two germline ends. The germline gives CDR1 SGHRS, CDR2 YFSETQ. The CDR3 loop reads CASSPSQYGYTF. The CDR3 region has the DNA TGCGCCAGCAGCCCGAGTCAATATGGCTACACCTTC.

This clonotype was detected a few times. The gene calls are TRBV7-6 and TRBJ1-2, with D hard to call. Looked up from germline, CDR1 is SGHVS and CDR2 is FNYEAQ. Trimming pared 5 bases from V and 0 bases from J, leaving 13 bases between. This CDR3 comprises 15 residues. The CDR3 nucleotides read TGTGCCAGCAGCCAAGAGGACGGCCCTAACTATGGCTACACCTTC. Translation: CASSQEDGPNYGYTF.

The chain joins TRBV20-1 to TRBJ1-6; TRBD1 agrees at 8 bases. The junction had 17 bases not matched to a gene; V was cut back by 6 bases and J by 10 bases. Per germline, CDR1 DFQATT and CDR2 SNEGSKA (reference sequence). The CDR3 is 16 amino acids. In DNA form, the CDR3 reads TGCAGTGCCCACCTAGGACAGGGAAAAGGAAAATCACCCCTCCACTTT. It encodes CSAHLGQGKGKSPLHF.